The 12 T cell receptor beta chains below come from one sample, sequenced in a study of T cells expressing NK-cell markers. TCRdb reprocessed the 5' RACE reads and reports one entry per CDR3 protein, with no DNA. Found here are about 540,000 distinct CDR3 sequences; the top ten clones hold approximately 3.6%. Sample: blood T cells: a sorted CD56 or NKG2C T cell subset, CD4+ or CD8+ T cells, or bulk PBMC T cells (not recorded which). The receptors here all came from a man in his late teens or twenties in good health.

The chain combines TRBV27 with TRBJ2-5; TCRdb's D call, TRBD2, is unchecked because there is no DNA. CDR1 is MNHEY and CDR2 is SMNVEV in the germline V gene (reference sequence). The CDR3 loop spans 15 amino acids. The CDR3 is CASSESGLTGETQYF.

The rearrangement links TRBV28 to TRBJ1-4; as DNA is missing, the TRBD1 call by TCRdb cannot be tested. The CDR3 contains 16 residues. CDR1 and CDR2 from the germline V gene are MDHEN and SYDVKM. CDR3: CASSLGQGASGEKLFF.

The chain links TRBV5-1 to TRBJ1-2. The germline gives CDR1 SGHRS, CDR2 YFSETQ. CDR3 length: 14 residues. This chain's CDR3 is CASSLEARGYGYTF.

The chain combines TRBV20-1 with TRBJ1-5; TCRdb designates TRBD1, a call that cannot be tested without DNA. This CDR3 spans 14 amino acids. Germline V gene data show CDR1 as DFQATT and CDR2 as SNEGSKA (reference sequence). CDR3 residues: CSAQGARSNQPQHF.

This chain joins TRBV7-2 and TRBJ2-7. CDR1 and CDR2 from the germline V gene are SGHTA and FQGNSA. This CDR3 spans 14 amino acids. CDR3 protein: CASSYLDQGYEQYF.

The chain links TRBV5-1 to TRBJ1-2. CDR1 SGHRS and CDR2 YFSETQ come from the germline V gene. The CDR3 covers 14 residues. The CDR3 region is CASSQDGQDYGYTF. Complete variable domain (other parts from reference TRBV5-1 and TRBJ1-2): KAGVTQTPRYLIKTRGQQVTLSCSPISGHRSVSWYQQTPGQGLQFLFEYFSETQRNKGNFPGRFSGRQFSNSRSEMNVSTLELGDSALYLCASSQDGQDYGYTFGSGTRLTVV.

The gene calls are TRBV2 and TRBJ2-7; TCRdb outputs TRBD2, but without DNA this stays unchecked. Germline CDR1 SNHLY, CDR2 FYNNEI. The CDR3 runs 14 residues. CDR3 sequence reads: CASIPQGPSYEQYF.

The chain combines TRBV7-2 with TRBJ2-3; the D call from TCRdb, TRBD1, cannot be confirmed without DNA. This CDR3 has 19 amino acids. The germline V gene encodes CDR1 SGHTA and CDR2 FQGNSA. CDR3 amino acids: CASSPPAYGGGMDTDTQYF. Full variable domain (missing parts from reference TRBV7-2 and TRBJ2-3): GAGVSQSPSNKVTEKGKDVELRCDPISGHTALYWYRQSLGQGLEFLIYFQGNSAPDKSGLPSDRFSAERTGGSVSTLTIQRTQQEDSAVYLCASSPPAYGGGMDTDTQYFGPGTRLTVL.

The chain employs TRBV7-2 and TRBJ2-7; the D call from TCRdb, TRBD2, cannot be confirmed without DNA. This CDR3 has 13 residues. Looked up from germline, CDR1 is SGHTA and CDR2 is FQGNSA. CDR3 sequence: CASSLLAGNEQYF. The variable domain in full, with the rest retrieved from reference TRBV7-2 and TRBJ2-7, is GAGVSQSPSNKVTEKGKDVELRCDPISGHTALYWYRQSLGQGLEFLIYFQGNSAPDKSGLPSDRFSAERTGGSVSTLTIQRTQQEDSAVYLCASSLLAGNEQYFGPGTRLTVT.

The V call is TRBV15, the J call TRBJ2-7; TCRdb's D call, TRBD2, is unchecked because there is no DNA. The CDR3 contains 15 residues. CDR1 and CDR2 (germline): LNHNV, YYDKDF (reference sequence). The CDR3 loop is CATSSSGRASYEQYF.

The rearrangement links TRBV12-3 or TRBV12-4 to TRBJ2-1; TCRdb outputs TRBD2, but without DNA this stays unchecked. The CDR3 spans 14 residues. CDR3 amino acids: CASSHGGPIGEQFF.

V usage is TRBV2 and J usage is TRBJ2-1; as DNA is missing, the TRBD2 call by TCRdb cannot be tested. CDR3 length: 14 amino acids. Looked up from germline, CDR1 is SNHLY and CDR2 is FYNNEI. The CDR3 spells CASSPRVAGHEQFF.